This TCR beta chain comes out of a study of identical twins. TCRdb ran MiXCR on the 5' RACE reads and lists one entry per CDR3 protein. Of about 690,000 distinct CDR3 sequences detected, 21% appear once; the ten largest clones hold 4.3%. This clonotype was recorded once. J lost 0 bases, V lost 4 bases, and 3 bases had no gene match. The CDR3 sequence is 15 residues long. Per the germline V gene, CDR1 is SGHKS and CDR2 is YYEKEE (reference sequence). The sample also formed part of further work on T cells expressing NK-cell markers.

The rearrangement joins TRBV5-5 to TRBJ1-2, with TRBD1 identical over 10 bases. This TCR was recovered from a woman between 18 and 29 years old in good health. Sequencing input: PBMCs. The CDR3 region has the DNA TGTGCCAGCAGCCCGACAGGGGGCCCTAACTATGGCTACACCTTC. It is translated as CASSPTGGPNYGYTF.